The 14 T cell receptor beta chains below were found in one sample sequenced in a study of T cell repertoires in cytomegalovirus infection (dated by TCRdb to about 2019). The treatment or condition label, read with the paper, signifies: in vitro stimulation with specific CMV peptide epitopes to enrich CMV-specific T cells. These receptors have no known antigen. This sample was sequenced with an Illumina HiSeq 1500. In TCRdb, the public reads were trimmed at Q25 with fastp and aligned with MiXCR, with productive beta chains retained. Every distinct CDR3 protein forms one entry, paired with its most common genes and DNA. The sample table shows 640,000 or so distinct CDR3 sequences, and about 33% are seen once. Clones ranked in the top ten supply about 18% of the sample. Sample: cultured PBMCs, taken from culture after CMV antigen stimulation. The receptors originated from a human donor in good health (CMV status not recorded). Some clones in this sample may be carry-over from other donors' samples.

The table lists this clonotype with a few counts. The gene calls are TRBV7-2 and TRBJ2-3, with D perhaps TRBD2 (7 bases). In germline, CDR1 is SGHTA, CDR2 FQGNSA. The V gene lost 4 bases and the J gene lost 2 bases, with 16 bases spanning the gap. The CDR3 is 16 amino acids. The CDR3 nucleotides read TGTGCCAGCAGCTGGGTGGGCGGGGGCCACACAGATACGCAGTATTTT. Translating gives CASSWVGGGHTDTQYF.

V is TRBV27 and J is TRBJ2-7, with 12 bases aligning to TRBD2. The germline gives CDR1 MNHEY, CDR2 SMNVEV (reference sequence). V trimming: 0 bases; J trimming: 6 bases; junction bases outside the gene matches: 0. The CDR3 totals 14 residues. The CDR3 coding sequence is TGTGCCAGCAGTTTATCGACTAGCGGGAGCGAGCAGTACTTC. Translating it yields CASSLSTSGSEQYF.

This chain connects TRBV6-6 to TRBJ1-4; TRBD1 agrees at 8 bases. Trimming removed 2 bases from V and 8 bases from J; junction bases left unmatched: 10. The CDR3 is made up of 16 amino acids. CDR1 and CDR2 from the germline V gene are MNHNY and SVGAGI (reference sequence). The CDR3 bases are TGTGCCAGCAGTTACAGCCAGGGGGCAGTGGGCGAAAAACTGTTTTTT. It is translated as CASSYSQGAVGEKLFF.

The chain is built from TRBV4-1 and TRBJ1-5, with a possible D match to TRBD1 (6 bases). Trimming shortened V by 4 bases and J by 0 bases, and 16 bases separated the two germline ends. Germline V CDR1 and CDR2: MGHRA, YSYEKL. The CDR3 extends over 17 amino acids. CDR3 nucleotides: TGCGCCAGCAGCCTCGGGGGGCTGGGCTATAGCAATCAGCCCCAGCATTTT. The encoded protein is CASSLGGLGYSNQPQHF.

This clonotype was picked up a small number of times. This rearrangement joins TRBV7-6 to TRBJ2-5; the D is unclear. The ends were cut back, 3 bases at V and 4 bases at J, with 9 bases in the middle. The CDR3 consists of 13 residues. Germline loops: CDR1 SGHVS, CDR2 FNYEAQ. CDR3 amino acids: CASSLLNAETQYF. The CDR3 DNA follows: TGTGCCAGCAGCTTGTTGAATGCAGAGACCCAGTACTTC.

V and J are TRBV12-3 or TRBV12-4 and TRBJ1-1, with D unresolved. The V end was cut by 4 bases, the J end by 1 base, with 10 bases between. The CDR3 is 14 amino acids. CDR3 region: CASSSGRPNTEAFF. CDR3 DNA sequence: TGTGCCAGCAGTTCCGGCCGACCGAACACTGAAGCTTTCTTT.

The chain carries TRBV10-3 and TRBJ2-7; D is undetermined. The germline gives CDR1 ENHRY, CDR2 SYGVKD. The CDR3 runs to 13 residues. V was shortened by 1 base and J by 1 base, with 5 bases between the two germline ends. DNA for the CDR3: TGTGCCATCAGTGAGTACTTATCCTACGAGCAGTACTTC. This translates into CAISEYLSYEQYF.

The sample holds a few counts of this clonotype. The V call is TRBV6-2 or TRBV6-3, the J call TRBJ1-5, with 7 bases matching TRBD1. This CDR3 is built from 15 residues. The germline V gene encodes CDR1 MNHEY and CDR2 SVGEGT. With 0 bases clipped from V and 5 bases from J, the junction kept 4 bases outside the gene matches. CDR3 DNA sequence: TGTGCCAGCAGTTACTCGCGGGACAGATATCAGCCCCAGCATTTT. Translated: CASSYSRDRYQPQHF.

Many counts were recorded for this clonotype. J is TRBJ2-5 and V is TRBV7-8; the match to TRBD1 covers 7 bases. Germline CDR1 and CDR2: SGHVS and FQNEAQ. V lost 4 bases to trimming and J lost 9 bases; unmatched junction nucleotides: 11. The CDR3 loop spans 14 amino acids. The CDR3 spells CASSSLSGTAAQYF. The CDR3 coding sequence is TGTGCCAGCAGCTCACTTTCCGGGACAGCGGCCCAGTACTTC.

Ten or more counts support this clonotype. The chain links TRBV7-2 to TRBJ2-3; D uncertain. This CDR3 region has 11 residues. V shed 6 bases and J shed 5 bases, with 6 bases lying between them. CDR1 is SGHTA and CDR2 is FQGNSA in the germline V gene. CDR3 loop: CASSRVDTQYF. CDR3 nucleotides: TGTGCCAGCAGTCGAGTAGATACGCAGTATTTT. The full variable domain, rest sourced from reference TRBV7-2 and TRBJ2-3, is GAGVSQSPSNKVTEKGKDVELRCDPISGHTALYWYRQSLGQGLEFLIYFQGNSAPDKSGLPSDRFSAERTGGSVSTLTIQRTQQEDSAVYLCASSRVDTQYFGPGTRLTVL.

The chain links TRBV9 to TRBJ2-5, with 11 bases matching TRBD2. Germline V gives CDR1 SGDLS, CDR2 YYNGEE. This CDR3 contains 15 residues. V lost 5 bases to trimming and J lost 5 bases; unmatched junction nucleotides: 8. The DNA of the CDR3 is TGTGCCAGCAGTGCCTTAGCGGGAGGGTACGAGACCCAGTACTTC. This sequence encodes CASSALAGGYETQYF.

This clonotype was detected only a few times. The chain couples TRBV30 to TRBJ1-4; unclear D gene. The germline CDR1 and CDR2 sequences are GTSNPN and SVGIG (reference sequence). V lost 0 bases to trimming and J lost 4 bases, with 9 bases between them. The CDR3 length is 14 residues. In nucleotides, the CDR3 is TGTGCCTGGAGTGTACTGGGGATTAATGAAAAACTGTTTTTT. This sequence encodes CAWSVLGINEKLFF.

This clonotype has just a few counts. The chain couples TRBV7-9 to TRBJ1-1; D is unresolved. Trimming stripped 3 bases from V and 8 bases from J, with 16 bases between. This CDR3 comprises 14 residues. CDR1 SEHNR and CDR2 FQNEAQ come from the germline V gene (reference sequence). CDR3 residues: CASSFWPEQPEAFF. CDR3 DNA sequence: TGTGCCAGCAGCTTCTGGCCAGAACAACCAGAAGCTTTCTTT. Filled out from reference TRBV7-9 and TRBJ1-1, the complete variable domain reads DTGVSQNPRHKITKRGQNVTFRCDPISEHNRLYWYRQTLGQGPEFLTYFQNEAQLEKSRLLSDRFSAERPKGSFSTLEIQRTEQGDSAMYLCASSFWPEQPEAFFGQGTRLTVV.

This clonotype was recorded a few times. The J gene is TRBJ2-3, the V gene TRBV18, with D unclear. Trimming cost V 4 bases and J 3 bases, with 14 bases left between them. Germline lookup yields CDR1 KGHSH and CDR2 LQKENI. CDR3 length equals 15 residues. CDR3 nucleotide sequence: TGTGCCAGCTCACGATCCATAGGTGAGACAGATACGCAGTATTTT. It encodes CASSRSIGETDTQYF.